This TCR beta chain was captured by sequencing in a study of control samples from healthy donors and cancer patients. Using immunoSEQ multiplex PCR, the repertoire was profiled, and TCRdb retains in-frame clones only, with some absent. The sample comprises 64,000 or so clones, 92% of which are singletons, and 1.7% rests with the top ten. CDR1 is SGHNT and CDR2 is YYREEE in the germline V gene (reference sequence). J was trimmed by 4 bases and V by 5 bases; bases with no gene match: 12. The CDR3 runs 16 residues. This clone was detected a few times. The rearrangement joins TRBV5-4 to TRBJ1-5; 7 bases match TRBD1. The sequenced material came from PBMCs. The source of this sequence is a man aged 35-49 years with colorectal cancer. In nucleotides, the CDR3 is TGTGCCAGCAGGTCCGGGACAGCAAATAATAATCAGCCCCAGCATTTT. It yields the protein CASRSGTANNNQPQHF.